This TCR beta chain is from a study of response to subunit inactivated influenza vaccine. General study points: New T cells are recruited in small numbers by each seasonal influenza vaccination, according to the authors' suggestion.

MiXCR was run by TCRdb on the RT-PCR reads, yielding one entry per CDR3 protein. The table has more than 700,000 distinct CDR3 sequences, about 20% seen once. This clonotype was observed a handful of times. What it binds is unknown. The junction departs from the called germline gene at one end, perhaps through a read error. The CDR3 totals 16 residues. Germline V CDR1 and CDR2: SGHRS, YFSETQ. The source of this sequence is a man in his fifties or sixties who received an inactivated influenza vaccine. Source: PBMCs from blood, taken approximately 5 days after vaccination. The chain recombines TRBV5-1 with TRBJ2-5; 7 positions agree with TRBD2. In DNA, the CDR3 is TGCGCCAGCAGCTTGGGCGGGGGAGCTTTAAGAGAGGCCCAGTACTTC. Its translation: CASSLGGGALREAQYF.